These 29 T cell receptor beta chains came from one sample sequenced in a study of cytomegalovirus exposure and HLA in healthy donors. This PCR relied on a set of 60 Vbeta primers and 13 Jbeta primers. The protocol was immunoSEQ multiplex PCR, while the TCRdb copy is restricted to in-frame clones and leaves out a portion. The table lists 200,000 to 250,000 clones, 65% to 90% of them singletons, with about 1.4% in the top ten. The sample was PBMCs. The receptors were sampled from a girl aged 10-17 years in good health and CMV-seronegative.

The J gene is TRBJ1-1, the V gene TRBV29-1; D unclear. With 5 bases removed from V and 1 base from J, the gap between germline ends came to 11 bases. CDR3 length: 13 amino acids. Germline V gene lookup returns CDR1 SQVTM and CDR2 ANQGSEA. The CDR3 region has the DNA TGCAGCGTTATTGGCAGAACGAACACTGAAGCTTTCTTT. Protein sequence: CSVIGRTNTEAFF. Supplemented by reference TRBV29-1 and TRBJ1-1, the full variable domain reads SAVISQKPSRDICQRGTSLTIQCQVDSQVTMMFWYRQQPGQSLTLIATANQGSEATYESGFVIDKFPISRPNLTFSTLTVSNMSPEDSSIYLCSVIGRTNTEAFFGQGTRLTVV.

The chain links TRBV7-8 to TRBJ2-3; D perhaps matches TRBD1 (5 bases). V gave up 5 bases and J gave up 2 bases, with 14 bases separating them. The CDR3 is 15 amino acids. Germline lookup yields CDR1 SGHVS and CDR2 FQNEAQ. The CDR3 nucleotides are TGTGCCAGCAGCATTCAGGGCCTGGCCACAGATACGCAGTATTTT. Amino acids: CASSIQGLATDTQYF.

This chain links TRBV19 with TRBJ2-2, with a weak D call TRBD2 (7 bases). Looked up from germline, CDR1 is LNHDA and CDR2 is SQIVND (reference sequence). V lost 7 bases and J 0 bases, leaving 12 bases between the germline ends. CDR3 size: 15 residues. CDR3 DNA sequence: TGTGCCAGTAATACGGGGGGCGCGAACACCGGGGAGCTGTTTTTT. This encodes CASNTGGANTGELFF.

This chain connects TRBV30 to TRBJ2-7; 9 nucleotides line up with TRBD1. J gave up 7 bases and V 2 bases, and 15 bases lay outside the gene matches. This CDR3 has 16 residues. Germline V gene data show CDR1 as GTSNPN and CDR2 as SVGIG (reference sequence). CDR3 amino acids: CAWSPIPGTGRIEQYF. DNA for the CDR3: TGTGCCTGGAGTCCGATTCCCGGGACAGGGAGGATAGAGCAGTACTTC.

The chain combines TRBV28 with TRBJ2-3, with 10 bases matching TRBD1. This CDR3 spans 16 amino acids. Germline CDR1 reads MDHEN; CDR2 reads SYDVKM. The V and J ends lost 3 bases and 7 bases, in that order; junction bases with no gene match: 10. The CDR3 sequence: CASSFPGTGVANTQYF. CDR3 sequence (DNA): TGTGCCAGCAGTTTCCCCGGGACAGGGGTGGCAAATACGCAGTATTTT.

CDR3 nucleotide sequence: TGTGCCAGCAGTTACCGCGCGGGAGAATCCTACGAGCAGTACTTC. The encoded protein is CASSYRAGESYEQYF. The chain is built from TRBV6-5 and TRBJ2-7; 7 bases agree with TRBD2. V dropped 2 bases and J dropped 1; count of bases not matched to a gene: 5. Germline loops: CDR1 MNHEY, CDR2 SVGAGI. CDR3 size: 15 residues.

The chain combines TRBV19 with TRBJ1-6; weak D call: TRBD1 (6 bases). Trimming removed 1 base from V and 7 bases from J, with 17 bases in between. The CDR3 totals 17 residues. Germline CDR1 and CDR2: LNHDA and SQIVND (reference sequence). CDR3 residues: CASSIASWGHLNSPLHF. CDR3 bases: TGTGCCAGTAGTATAGCCTCTTGGGGGCACCTAAATTCACCCCTCCACTTT.

The chain is built from TRBV4-3 and TRBJ1-2; D remains unclear. This CDR3 spans 15 amino acids. V was shortened by 0 bases and J by 6 bases, with 14 bases between the two germline ends. CDR1 and CDR2 from the germline V gene are LGHNA and YSLEER. In nucleotides, the CDR3 is TGCGCCAGCAGCCAAGATCAAGGACCCGGGGATGGCTACACCTTC. Its translation is CASSQDQGPGDGYTF.

The chain is built from TRBV18 and TRBJ2-4; TRBD2 matches at 9 bases. Germline CDR1 reads KGHSH; CDR2 reads LQKENI. V lost 4 bases, J lost 7 bases, and 11 bases stayed unmatched. CDR3 size: 16 residues. The CDR3 sequence: CASSLIASGNVNIQYF. In nucleotides, the CDR3 is TGTGCCAGCTCACTCATCGCTAGCGGGAATGTGAACATTCAGTACTTC.

The V call is TRBV4-3, the J call TRBJ1-2; D is unresolved. Looked up from germline, CDR1 is LGHNA and CDR2 is YSLEER. V lost 0 bases and J lost 8, with 13 bases in between. The CDR3 loop spans 14 amino acids. The CDR3 DNA sequence: TGCGCCAGCAGCCAAGATGTTAACCCGACAGGCTACACCTTC. Encoded protein: CASSQDVNPTGYTF.

Only a few counts were recorded for this clone. The chain carries TRBV11-2 and TRBJ1-2; possible D gene TRBD1, 5 bases. Germline V CDR1 and CDR2: SGHAT, FQNNGV. The CDR3 consists of 15 residues. Trimming took 4 bases from V and 5 from J, leaving 17 bases between them. CDR3 sequence: CASSSHWGDGYGYTF. The CDR3 DNA is TGTGCCAGCAGCTCACATTGGGGCGACGGATATGGCTACACCTTC.

This clone was counted between two and nine times. This chain links TRBV19 with TRBJ2-5; 11 bases agree with TRBD2. The CDR3 spans 15 residues. J gave up 1 base and V 6 bases, and 4 bases lay outside the gene matches. Germline V lookup: CDR1 LNHDA, CDR2 SQIVND (reference sequence). The chain's CDR3 is CASRPGLAVQETQYF. CDR3 in DNA: TGTGCCAGTAGACCGGGACTAGCGGTCCAAGAGACCCAGTACTTC.

The gene calls are TRBV6-6 and TRBJ1-1; D is unresolved. The CDR3 has 14 residues. V was trimmed by 6 bases and J by 1 base, leaving 12 bases between them. CDR1 and CDR2 from the germline V gene are MNHNY and SVGAGI (reference sequence). CDR3 residues: CASREQRPNTEAFF. The CDR3 DNA reads as TGTGCCAGCAGGGAACAGCGGCCGAACACTGAAGCTTTCTTT.

The rearrangement joins TRBV28 to TRBJ1-6; a possible D gene is TRBD1 (6 bases). V shed 2 bases and J shed 6 bases, with 11 bases lying between them. Per the germline V gene, CDR1 is MDHEN and CDR2 is SYDVKM. The CDR3 loop spans 15 amino acids. CDR3 region: CASSLPRGSNSPLHF. CDR3 bases: TGTGCCAGCAGTTTACCCAGGGGTAGTAATTCACCCCTCCACTTT.

This chain links TRBV6-5 with TRBJ2-7; D is uncertain. The CDR3 consists of 16 residues. Germline values: CDR1 MNHEY, CDR2 SVGAGI. V shed 0 bases and J shed 2 bases, with 14 bases lying between them. The chain's CDR3 is CASSYSDPGITYEQYF. DNA of the CDR3: TGTGCCAGCAGTTACTCAGACCCGGGTATAACCTACGAGCAGTACTTC.

The chain uses TRBV28 and TRBJ1-2, with TRBD1 identical over 10 bases. V trimming: 5 bases; J trimming: 5 bases; junction bases outside the gene matches: 5. The CDR3 has 14 residues. Germline CDR1 is MDHEN and CDR2 is SYDVKM. The CDR3, as DNA: TGTGCCAGCAGTCCCCTGGACAGGGGGTATGGCTACACCTTC. Encoded protein: CASSPLDRGYGYTF.

The V gene is TRBV21-1, the J gene TRBJ2-1; the table's D call, TRBD2, has no DNA check behind it. TRBV21-1 is described as a pseudogene. CDR3 length: 13 residues. The CDR3 loop is CASSAEWSNEQFF. The DNA of the CDR3 is TGTGCCAGCAGCGCCGAGTGGTCAAATGAGCAGTTCTTC.

The V gene is TRBV18, the J gene TRBJ1-1, with TRBD1 matching over 9 bases. Per the germline V gene, CDR1 is KGHSH and CDR2 is LQKENI. The CDR3 is 14 amino acids. V dropped 3 bases and J dropped 4; count of bases not matched to a gene: 3. CDR3 protein: CASSPSQGATEAFF. CDR3 bases: TGTGCCAGCTCACCTTCACAGGGGGCCACTGAAGCTTTCTTT.

The chain carries TRBV28 and TRBJ1-3; tentatively, D is TRBD1 (5 bases). The CDR3 is made up of 15 amino acids. Germline V gene data show CDR1 as MDHEN and CDR2 as SYDVKM. V was cut by 4 bases and J by 2 bases, with 12 bases left in between. The CDR3 loop reads CASSYDSAAGNTIYF. The CDR3 nucleotides read TGTGCCAGCAGTTATGACAGTGCTGCTGGAAACACCATATATTTT.

Here the CDR3 reads CASSMTGMDTEAFF. The CDR3 coding sequence is TGTGCCAGCTCGATGACAGGGATGGACACTGAAGCTTTCTTT. V gene TRBV18 combines with J gene TRBJ1-1, with 7 positions matching TRBD1. With 6 bases clipped from V and 3 bases from J, the junction kept 7 bases outside the gene matches. Looked up from germline, CDR1 is KGHSH and CDR2 is LQKENI. The CDR3 sequence is 14 residues long.

As to this clone: The junction departs from the called germline gene at one end, perhaps through a read error. The CDR3 protein is CASGFSSHTGELFF. The CDR3 DNA reads TGTGCCAGCGGTTTTAGCAGCCACACCGGGGAGCTGTTTTTT. V usage is TRBV27 and J usage is TRBJ2-2; no firm D call. Germline-derived CDR1 and CDR2 are MNHEY and SMNVEV (reference sequence). There are 14 residues in the CDR3.

The rearrangement uses TRBV7-2 and TRBJ1-5; no reliable D call. Germline CDR1 is SGHTA and CDR2 is FQGNSA. This CDR3 region has 14 residues. V was trimmed by 6 bases and J by 7 bases, leaving 16 bases between them. The CDR3 coding sequence is TGTGCCAGCAGTCGTGGTTCCGCGGGACAGCCCCAGCATTTT. It encodes CASSRGSAGQPQHF.

The chain employs TRBV7-9 and TRBJ1-1; TRBD1 agrees at 8 bases. In germline, CDR1 is SEHNR, CDR2 FQNEAQ (reference sequence). This CDR3 is 15 amino acids long. Unmatched junction bases numbered 9, after V lost 5 bases and J lost 4 bases. CDR3: CASSPRDRLSTEAFF. The CDR3 region has the DNA TGTGCCAGCAGCCCACGGGACAGGTTAAGCACTGAAGCTTTCTTT.

The rearrangement uses TRBV27 and TRBJ2-7; 8 bases align to TRBD2. This CDR3 has 18 amino acids. V lost 6 bases, J lost 3 bases, and 19 bases stayed unmatched. Germline CDR1 and CDR2: MNHEY and SMNVEV (reference sequence). CDR3 bases: TGTGCCAGCAGAACTAATCTACCGGGACTAGGCCCTTTCTACGAGCAGTACTTC. The encoded protein is CASRTNLPGLGPFYEQYF.

The V call is TRBV7-2, the J call TRBJ1-6; 9 positions match TRBD1. Looked up from germline, CDR1 is SGHTA and CDR2 is FQGNSA. Losses at the gene ends were 3 bases for V and 9 bases for J; bases not matched to a gene: 6. The CDR3 is made up of 15 amino acids. The CDR3 sequence: CASSFEGTGFSPLHF. The CDR3 coding sequence is TGTGCCAGCAGCTTCGAAGGGACAGGGTTTTCACCCCTCCACTTT.

V is TRBV4-3 and J is TRBJ2-3; TRBD1 might be the D (6 bases). Trimming left V 1 base short and J 4 bases short, with 12 bases between. This CDR3 contains 15 residues. Germline CDR1 is LGHNA and CDR2 is YSLEER. CDR3 in DNA: TGCGCCAGCAGCCAAGGGATGGGGGCCGCAGATACGCAGTATTTT. This codes for CASSQGMGAADTQYF.

This chain joins TRBV19 and TRBJ2-3, with D maybe TRBD1 (6 bases). From germline, CDR1 is LNHDA and CDR2 SQIVND (reference sequence). CDR3 length: 14 amino acids. The V end lost 9 bases, the J end lost 0 bases, and 13 bases lay between the germline ends. CDR3 in DNA: TGTGCCAGCTCCTGGGACATTAGCACAGATACGCAGTATTTT. Protein sequence: CASSWDISTDTQYF.

This clone was counted once. The sample holds other DNA sequences that translate to the same CDR3. The chain joins TRBV18 to TRBJ1-2; D not certain. This CDR3 has 12 residues. Trimming removed 5 bases at V and 1 base at J, with 5 bases between. The V gene's germline CDR1 is KGHSH and CDR2 LQKENI. In DNA form, the CDR3 reads TGTGCCAGCTCAGACAATAACTATGGCTACACCTTC. Translating gives CASSDNNYGYTF.

The V and J genes are TRBV7-3 and TRBJ2-7, with 10 nucleotides matching TRBD2. In germline, CDR1 is SGHTA, CDR2 FQGTGA. V lost 10 bases and J lost 4; bases outside the gene matches: 16. The CDR3 runs to 16 residues. The CDR3 region is CAIPPSRTSGFYEQYF. The DNA for the CDR3 is TGTGCCATCCCTCCCTCCCGGACTAGCGGATTTTACGAGCAGTACTTC.